This TCR beta chain was captured in a study of cytomegalovirus exposure and HLA in healthy donors. The study, taken as a whole, reports: Accurate HLA-A and HLA-B prediction from TCR beta sequences was reported for most subjects. Altogether, 164 TCR beta chains were recorded as cytomegalovirus-associated.

A remark on this clone: The antigen is unknown.

Germline CDR1 MGHRA, CDR2 YSYEKL. The CDR3 is made up of 14 amino acids. The ends were cut back, 3 bases at V and 7 bases at J, with 15 bases in the middle. It was with 60 Vbeta and 13 Jbeta primers that the PCR ran. Clones were sequenced by immunoSEQ multiplex PCR, and TCRdb holds only the in-frame ones, with some missing. Here the sample spans 200,000 to 250,000 clones, more than 75% being singletons. Sequencing used PBMCs. The rearrangement uses TRBV4-1 and TRBJ1-2; a weak D match, TRBD1 (6 bases). This sequence originates from a woman between 35 and 50 years old in good health and CMV-seronegative. The CDR3 sequence: CASSQVTGNIGYTF. The CDR3 coding sequence is TGCGCCAGCAGCCAGGTCACAGGGAATATTGGCTACACCTTC.